Listed below are T cell receptor beta chains from one sample, sequenced in a study of blood T cell repertoires in COVID-19. The method was immunoSEQ multiplex PCR; TCRdb's version includes in-frame clones alone and lacks a portion of them. The table includes roughly 50,000 clones, approximately 80% detected once. The sequenced sample was peripheral blood. The origin of the receptors is a man aged 35-49 years with acute or convalescent COVID-19. CDR3s include the opening cysteine and the closing phenylalanine or tryptophan. Fields, in order: CDR3 protein, V gene, CDR3 length, J gene.

CDR3: CASRERAEADTQYF
V: TRBV5-1
length: 14
J: TRBJ2-3

CDR3: CASSVTLTSGALGEQFF
V: TRBV9
length: 17
J: TRBJ2-1

CDR3: CASSPGTALYGYTF
V: TRBV18
length: 14
J: TRBJ1-2

CDR3: CASSQRGQGLSTDTQYF
V: TRBV4-1
length: 17
J: TRBJ2-3

CDR3: CASRRFEQYF
V: TRBV2
length: 10
J: TRBJ2-7

CDR3: CASSSKTSKPDTQYF
V: TRBV6-5
length: 15
J: TRBJ2-3

CDR3: CASRVTVYEQYF
V: TRBV6-5
length: 12
J: TRBJ2-7

CDR3: CASNGRRNNSPLHF
V: TRBV3-1/TRBV3-2
length: 14
J: TRBJ1-6

CDR3: CAAGRTGDRSPLHF
V: TRBV10-2
length: 14
J: TRBJ1-6

CDR3: CASSELEYGYTF
V: TRBV6-1
length: 12
J: TRBJ1-2

CDR3: CATRPGQGMGYTF
V: TRBV19
length: 13
J: TRBJ1-2

CDR3: CASSPQGGEGYTF
V: TRBV7-2
length: 13
J: TRBJ1-2

CDR3: CASSRLQGRETQYF
V: TRBV5-1
length: 14
J: TRBJ2-5

CDR3: CASRGGSSTDTQYF
V: TRBV19
length: 14
J: TRBJ2-3